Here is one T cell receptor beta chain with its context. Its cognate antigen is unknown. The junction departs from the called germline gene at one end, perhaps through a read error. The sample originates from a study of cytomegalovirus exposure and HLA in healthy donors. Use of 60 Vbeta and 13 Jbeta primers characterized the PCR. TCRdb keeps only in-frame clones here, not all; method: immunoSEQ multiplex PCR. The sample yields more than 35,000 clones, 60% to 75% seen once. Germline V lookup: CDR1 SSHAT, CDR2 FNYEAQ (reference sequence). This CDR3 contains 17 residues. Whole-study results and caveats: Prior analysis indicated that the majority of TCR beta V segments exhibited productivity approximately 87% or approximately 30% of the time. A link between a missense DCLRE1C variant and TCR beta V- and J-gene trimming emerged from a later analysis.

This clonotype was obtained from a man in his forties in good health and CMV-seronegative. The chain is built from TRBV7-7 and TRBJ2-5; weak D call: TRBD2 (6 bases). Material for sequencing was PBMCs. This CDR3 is CASSLAPGGDLQETQYF. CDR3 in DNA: TGTGCTAGCAGCTTAGCGCCGGGCGGGGACCTCCAAGAGACCCAGTACTTC.